Listed below are T cell receptor beta chains from one sample, sequenced in a study of cytomegalovirus exposure and HLA in healthy donors. The data were produced by immunoSEQ multiplex PCR, yet TCRdb's version contains in-frame clones alone and is incomplete. The sample gives approximately 70,000 clones, over 90% of which show up once; 0.9% to 1.2% is in the top ten. Sequencing was performed on PBMCs. Source of these receptors: a woman in her late teens or twenties in good health and CMV-seronegative. The CDR3 runs from the conserved cysteine through the conserved F or W. A D gene is named only where the DNA matches it firmly. Only some rows state a clone size, as once, few, many or a class for expanded clones.

V gene	clone size	D gene	J gene	CDR3 DNA	CDR3 protein
TRBV2	-	TRBD1	TRBJ1-4	TGTGCCAGCAGTGAAGTTGCACAGGGGAGTGAAAAACTGTTTTTT	CASSEVAQGSEKLFF
TRBV28	-	-	TRBJ1-4	TGTGCCAGCAGTTTACCAGGGGTGGAAAAACTGTTTTTT	CASSLPGVEKLFF
TRBV5-6	once	TRBD2	TRBJ2-1	TGTGCCAGCAGCTTGGAGCAGCGGGAGGGCCCCTACAATGAGCAGTTCTTC	CASSLEQREGPYNEQFF
TRBV28	-	-	TRBJ2-7	TGTGCCAGCAGTTTAACACACTACGAGCAGTACTTC	CASSLTHYEQYF
TRBV5-1	-	-	TRBJ1-1	TGCGCCAGCAGCTTGGAGTCGGGTAAAGCTTTCTTT	CASSLESGKAFF
TRBV6-6	-	-	TRBJ1-3	TGTGCCAGCAGTCCGGGGACAACGTTCTCTGGAAACACCATATATTTT	CASSPGTTFSGNTIYF
TRBV29-1	once	-	TRBJ1-1	TGCAGCGTTATCCTGACACGTCGCGTTGACACTGAAGCTTTCTTT	CSVILTRRVDTEAFF
TRBV6-1	-	TRBD2	TRBJ2-3	TGTGCCAGCAGTGAAGCTCTAGCGGGGGACAGCACAGATACGCAGTATTTT	CASSEALAGDSTDTQYF
TRBV19	-	TRBD2	TRBJ2-1	TGTGCCAGTAGTGGTAGCGGGAGGCTTTTGAATGAGCAGTTCTTC	CASSGSGRLLNEQFF
TRBV7-9	-	-	TRBJ2-1	TGTGCCAGCAGCATAATAGGGGGAAAATTCGGGTGGTATGAGCAGTTCTTC	CASSIIGGKFGWYEQFF
TRBV15	-	TRBD1	TRBJ2-7	TGTGCCACCAGCAGAGGACAGGGGGCCTACGAGCAGTACTTC	CATSRGQGAYEQYF
TRBV10-3	-	-	TRBJ2-5	TGTGCCATCAAACAGGGGGGGCAAGAGACCCAGTACTTC	CAIKQGGQETQYF
TRBV19	-	TRBD2	TRBJ2-1	TGTGCCAGTAGTACAATAGCGGGGACCTACAATGAGCAGTTCTTC	CASSTIAGTYNEQFF
TRBV10-1	-	-	TRBJ1-2	TGCGCCAGCAGTGAGTCGATCGGAGGTTCGGGCTACACCTTC	CASSESIGGSGYTF
TRBV11-2	-	-	TRBJ2-5	TGTGCCAGCAGCTTAGAAAACAGGCCTCTCGAGACCCAGTACTTC	CASSLENRPLETQYF
TRBV7-2	-	-	TRBJ2-7	TGTGCCAGCAGCTTACCCTTGTACGAGCAGTACTTC	CASSLPLYEQYF